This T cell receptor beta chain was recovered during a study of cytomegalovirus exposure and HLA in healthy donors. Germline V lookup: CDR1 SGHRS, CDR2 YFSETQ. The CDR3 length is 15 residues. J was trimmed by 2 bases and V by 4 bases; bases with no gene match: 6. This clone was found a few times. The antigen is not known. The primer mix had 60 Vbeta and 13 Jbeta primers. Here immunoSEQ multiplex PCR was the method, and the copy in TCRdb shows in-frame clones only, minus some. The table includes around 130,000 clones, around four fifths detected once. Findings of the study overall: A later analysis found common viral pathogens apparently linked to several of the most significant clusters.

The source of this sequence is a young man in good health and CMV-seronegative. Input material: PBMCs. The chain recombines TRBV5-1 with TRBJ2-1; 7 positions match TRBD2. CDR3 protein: CASSGTSGTYNEQFF. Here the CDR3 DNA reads TGCGCCAGCAGCGGAACCAGCGGGACCTACAATGAGCAGTTCTTC.